This T cell receptor beta chain was sequenced during a study of T-cell reconstitution after alpha-beta-depleted transplantation in children. The table lists this clonotype with many counts. Preparation of the TCRbeta library involved a method that used unique molecular identifiers. TCRdb re-derived calls from the PCR reads in MiXCR, one entry per CDR3 protein. The data contain approximately 490,000 distinct CDR3 sequences, roughly a tenth of them seen just once; the ten biggest clones take up 2% to 2.5%. Trimming cost V 2 bases and J 0 bases, with 8 bases left between them. CDR3 length: 16 amino acids. Per the germline V gene, CDR1 is MNHEY and CDR2 is SMNVEV (reference sequence).

This receptor was identified in a child aged 2 to 10 with inherited bone marrow failure, due to receive a stem cell transplant. V and J are TRBV27 and TRBJ2-6; D remains unclear. The sequencing here drew on PBMCs, taken before TCRalphabeta/CD19-depleted stem cell transplant. This CDR3 is CASSLEPFSGANVLTF. In DNA, the CDR3 is TGTGCCAGCAGTTTAGAACCCTTCTCTGGGGCCAACGTCCTGACTTTC.